The 3 T cell receptor beta chains in this list originate from one sample, sequenced in a study of cytomegalovirus exposure and HLA in healthy donors. The study ran its PCR with 60 Vbeta and 13 Jbeta primers. Clones were read by immunoSEQ multiplex PCR, and TCRdb kept only the in-frame ones, dropping some. The sample shows 110,000 to 150,000 clones, 65% to 80% of them seen only once. What was sequenced was PBMCs. The receptors here all came from a woman between 45 and 65 years old in good health and CMV-seropositive.

The genes are TRBV5-5 and TRBJ2-5, with 10 bases aligning to TRBD1. Germline V gene lookup returns CDR1 SGHKS and CDR2 YYEKEE (reference sequence). There are 14 residues in the CDR3. V dropped 3 bases and J dropped 3; count of bases not matched to a gene: 2. The CDR3 sequence: CASSYGTGEETQYF. The CDR3 bases are TGTGCCAGCAGCTACGGGACAGGGGAAGAGACCCAGTACTTC.

This clone is a singleton in its sample. J is TRBJ2-3 and V is TRBV11-3; 15 bases are a match to TRBD2. Germline CDR1 is SGHNT and CDR2 is YENEEA. The CDR3 contains 19 residues. V shed 5 bases, J shed 0 bases, and the junction held 9 bases outside the gene matches. The CDR3 sequence: CASSRPWTSGGASTDTQYF. The CDR3 DNA is TGTGCCAGCAGCCGGCCCTGGACTAGCGGGGGGGCTAGCACAGATACGCAGTATTTT.

This clone was recorded a few times. The chain employs TRBV7-2 and TRBJ2-5; D might be TRBD2 (7 bases). Germline V gene data show CDR1 as SGHTA and CDR2 as FQGNSA. The CDR3 totals 16 residues. V lost 0 bases and J 3 bases, leaving 14 bases between the germline ends. For the CDR3, the DNA is TGTGCCAGCAGCTTAGCTGGGAGGGGGGGGGAAGAGACCCAGTACTTC. It codes for CASSLAGRGGEETQYF.